The TCR beta chain under discussion was sequenced for a study of a mutant IDH1 vaccine in newly diagnosed glioma. On the study more broadly: Former treatment meant radiotherapy, temozolomide, or both; the majority had gotten both.

V lost 7 bases and J 0 bases, leaving 10 bases between the germline ends. Germline V CDR1 and CDR2: LNHDA, SQIVND (reference sequence). The CDR3 has 14 residues. Stated time point: baseline, week 1 (first vaccination visit). The treatment denotes: pre-vaccination baseline after standard-of-care therapy. Assay used: immunoSEQ multiplex PCR; TCRdb lists only in-frame clones, some missing. Of 85,000 to 100,000 clones detected, about 80% appear once; the ten largest clones hold roughly 6.9%. V usage is TRBV19 and J usage is TRBJ2-1; no reliable D call. The specimen comprised PBMCs, sampled from a glioma patient treated with radiotherapy, temozolomide or both. The TCR originated in a man in his forties with glioma. The DNA for the CDR3 is TGTGCCAGTACTCGAGGCGGCTCCTACAATGAGCAGTTCTTC. Its protein product is CASTRGGSYNEQFF.